This entry describes one T cell receptor (beta chain). The data were obtained in a study of T cell changes during pregnancy in multiple sclerosis. Germline CDR1 is ENHRY and CDR2 is SYGVKD. Trimming removed 7 bases at V and 0 bases at J, with 19 bases between. The CDR3 extends over 17 amino acids. The protocol was immunoSEQ multiplex PCR, while the TCRdb copy is restricted to in-frame clones and leaves out a portion. Of tens of thousands of clones detected, 70% to 90% appear once; the ten largest clones hold around 0.57%. The chain combines TRBV10-3 with TRBJ1-5; D gene unclear. The starting material was CD4+ T cells from peripheral blood mononuclear cells, obtained before pregnancy. The TCR originated in a female donor with multiple sclerosis, enrolled in a pregnancy study. This CDR3 is CAIMGRLYVGSNQPQHF. CDR3 in DNA: TGTGCCATCATGGGCAGGCTATACGTAGGTAGCAATCAGCCCCAGCATTTT.